The 16 T cell receptor beta chains below come from one sample, sequenced in a study of shared clonotypes between healthy human individuals. Generated by immunoSEQ multiplex PCR, the TCRdb table keeps only in-frame clones and is missing some. The sample holds roughly 1,000,000 clones, 70% to 80% seen once. Sequenced material: memory CD4+ T cells from PBMCs. Stated subset: CD45RA-negative fraction. Receptors were obtained from a man between 18 and 35 years old in good health. Some clones in this sample may be carry-over from other donors' samples.

With regard to this clone: Additional DNA sequences in this sample encode the identical CDR3. The chain couples TRBV14 to TRBJ1-2; D uncertain. The CDR3 is 13 residues long. Germline CDR1 reads SGHDN; CDR2 reads FVKESK. The V and J ends lost 1 base and 4 bases respectively, with 7 bases between them. CDR3 sequence: CASSQGTAYGYTF. The DNA for the CDR3 is TGTGCCAGCAGCCAAGGGACGGCCTATGGCTACACCTTC.

A remark on this clone: A much larger clone differs from this one at a single base, so this may be a read error. Other DNA sequences in the same sample also yield this CDR3. The rearrangement uses TRBV11-2 and TRBJ2-2; D remains ambiguous. Trimming shortened V by 1 base and J by 1 base, and 4 bases separated the two germline ends. The germline CDR1 and CDR2 sequences are SGHAT and FQNNGV. There are 14 residues in the CDR3. The CDR3 loop is CASSLGQNTGELFF. The CDR3 DNA follows: TGTGCCAGCAGCTTAGGGCAGAACACCGGGGAGCTGTTTTTT. The full variable domain, completed using reference TRBV11-2 and TRBJ2-2, is EAGVAQSPRYKIIEKRQSVAFWCNPISGHATLYWYQQILGQGPKLLIQFQNNGVVDDSQLPKDRFSAERLKGVDSTLKIQPAKLEDSAVYLCASSLGQNTGELFFGEGSRLTVL.

About this clone itself: It is unclear where the CDR3 begins or ends on the DNA, so no DNA is shown, and the CDR3 is as TCRdb lists it. The same CDR3 arises from other DNA sequences in this sample as well. The rearrangement joins TRBV28 to TRBJ1-2; the listed D gene, TRBD1, was not tested against the DNA. The germline gives CDR1 MDHEN, CDR2 SYDVKM. The CDR3 comprises 14 residues, both ends counted. This CDR3 is CASSSGQGIGGYTF.

In its sample, this clone was seen many times. The chain links TRBV5-1 to TRBJ1-4; D is perhaps TRBD1 (6 bases). Germline CDR1 and CDR2: SGHRS and YFSETQ. With 0 bases removed from V and 8 bases from J, the gap between germline ends came to 14 bases. This CDR3 is built from 15 residues. The CDR3 region is CASSLGDNLGEKLFF. The CDR3, as DNA: TGCGCCAGCAGCTTGGGGGACAACCTGGGGGAAAAACTGTTTTTT.

The chain uses TRBV4-1 and TRBJ2-7; 7 bases line up with TRBD2. This CDR3 spans 15 amino acids. Germline lookup yields CDR1 MGHRA and CDR2 YSYEKL. V shed 0 bases and J 4 bases; nucleotides not matched to a gene: 6. This CDR3 is CASSQDGRAKYEQYF. The CDR3 DNA reads TGCGCCAGCAGCCAAGATGGGAGGGCAAAGTACGAGCAGTACTTC.

This chain uses TRBV6-5 with TRBJ1-1, with a tentative D call TRBD1 (5 bases). CDR1 MNHEY and CDR2 SVGAGI come from the germline V gene. V dropped 4 bases and J dropped 12 bases, with 18 bases sitting between them. CDR3 length: 13 amino acids. CDR3 bases: TGTGCCAGCAGTTCCGACAGCCTCGAGGGGCCTTTCTTT. Its translation is CASSSDSLEGPFF.

In this sample, this clone turned up once. The V and J genes are TRBV20-1 and TRBJ2-7; no definite D call. The CDR3 length is 11 residues. The V and J ends lost 6 bases and 4 bases respectively, with 10 bases between them. Germline assignment: CDR1 DFQATT and CDR2 SNEGSKA (reference sequence). CDR3: CSAIPGYEQYF. The DNA of the CDR3 is TGCAGTGCCATCCCCGGTTACGAGCAGTACTTC.

Concerning this clone itself: A read error is the likely source, as a far larger clone sits one nucleotide away. The gene calls are TRBV2 and TRBJ1-2; D ambiguous. The V end lost 5 bases, the J end lost 2 bases, and 6 bases lay between the germline ends. CDR1 is SNHLY and CDR2 is FYNNEI in the germline V gene. This CDR3 has 12 amino acids. The CDR3 nucleotides read TGTGCCAGCAGTCCAAAGAACTATGGCTACACCTTC. Protein: CASSPKNYGYTF.

V gene TRBV2 combines with J gene TRBJ2-3; D gene ambiguous. This CDR3 contains 14 residues. Trimming took 5 bases from V and 0 from J, leaving 9 bases between them. Germline V lookup: CDR1 SNHLY, CDR2 FYNNEI. This CDR3 reads CASSNSLSTDTQYF. DNA for the CDR3: TGTGCCAGCAGTAACAGCCTTAGCACAGATACGCAGTATTTT.

The chain employs TRBV25-1 and TRBJ2-3, with TRBD2 identical over 8 bases. The CDR3 extends over 17 amino acids. With 9 bases clipped from V and 2 bases from J, the junction kept 16 bases outside the gene matches. Germline V gives CDR1 MGHDK, CDR2 SYGVNS. As DNA, the CDR3 is TGTGCCAGTCTCTCAGCGGGAGCGTTTGGGGTCACAGATACGCAGTATTTT. Protein product: CASLSAGAFGVTDTQYF.

The chain carries TRBV10-2 and TRBJ2-7, with D possibly called TRBD1 or TRBD2 (5 bases each). Germline CDR1 reads WSHSY; CDR2 reads SAAADI. V was pared by 6 bases and J by 3 bases, with 12 bases between. CDR3 size: 13 residues. CDR3 bases: TGCGCCAGCAGCCGGGACGGCCTCTACGAGCAGTACTTC. Protein: CASSRDGLYEQYF.

As concerns this clone: This may be a read error, as it is one base from a much larger clone. This specimen includes other DNA sequences encoding the same CDR3. The rearrangement links TRBV7-2 to TRBJ2-7; 8 nucleotides match TRBD2. Looked up from germline, CDR1 is SGHTA and CDR2 is FQGNSA. V gave up 5 bases and J gave up 4 bases; unmatched junction bases: 1. This CDR3 is 12 amino acids long. The CDR3 sequence: CASSPGGYEQYF. The CDR3 nucleotides read TGTGCCAGCAGCCCGGGGGGGTACGAGCAGTACTTC.

This clone has a single count. The chain recombines TRBV7-3 with TRBJ2-5; D might be TRBD2 (6 bases). This CDR3 has 14 residues. The V gene's germline CDR1 is SGHTA and CDR2 FQGTGA. Trimming shortened V by 5 bases and J by 4 bases, and 14 bases separated the two germline ends. The CDR3 protein is CASSQGGSPETQYF. The DNA for the CDR3 is TGTGCCAGCAGCCAGGGAGGTTCCCCAGAGACCCAGTACTTC.

In this sample, this clone turned up once. The chain recombines TRBV18 with TRBJ2-1; D is possibly TRBD2 (6 bases). The CDR3 covers 13 residues. V gave up 3 bases and J gave up 7 bases, with 10 bases separating them. Per the germline V gene, CDR1 is KGHSH and CDR2 is LQKENI. The CDR3 reads CASSPGLSNEQFF. CDR3 nucleotide sequence: TGTGCCAGCTCACCTGGACTATCTAATGAGCAGTTCTTC.

In DNA form, the CDR3 reads TGTGCCAGCAGCCAAAGAGCCCGACAAGAAGCTTTCTTT. It specifies CASSQRARQEAFF. The rearrangement uses TRBV28 and TRBJ1-1; D is undetermined. V was clipped by 6 bases and J by 8 bases, with 16 bases between them. The CDR3 contains 13 residues. Germline values: CDR1 MDHEN, CDR2 SYDVKM.

As for this clone: Other nucleotide sequences from this sample produce the same CDR3. V and J are TRBV5-1 and TRBJ2-1; 11 bases are a match to TRBD2. From germline, CDR1 is SGHRS and CDR2 YFSETQ. With V trimmed by 1 base and J by 7 bases, 1 base remained unmatched. This CDR3 comprises 14 residues. CDR3 sequence reads: CASSLTSGRNEQFF. The CDR3 nucleotides read TGCGCCAGCAGCTTGACTAGCGGGAGAAATGAGCAGTTCTTC.